This TCR beta chain was recorded in a study of vaccination and CD4 T cells after COVID-19. Looking at the study overall: Convalescent patients had positive nasal swab PCR results for SARS-CoV-2. Disease was mild in eight to ten and severe in one. The study, taken as a whole, reports: Researchers looked at relatively few convalescent patients and had no early post-infection timepoints.

A note on this clonotype: Its antigen is still unknown.

TCRdb reanalysed the PCR reads using MiXCR and keeps one entry per CDR3 protein. This table holds about 24,000 distinct CDR3 sequences, 51% found once. The material sequenced was CD4+ T cells from blood, taken before SARS-CoV-2 vaccination. The source is a human donor who had recovered from COVID-19.

CDR3 amino acids: CASSSITGEREQFF. CDR3 in DNA: TGTGCCAGCAGCTCCATCACAGGGGAGCGTGAGCAGTTCTTC. V gene TRBV7-9 combines with J gene TRBJ2-1; 7 nucleotides match TRBD1. The CDR3 has 14 residues. From germline, CDR1 is SEHNR and CDR2 FQNEAQ (reference sequence). Losses at the gene ends were 4 bases for V and 9 bases for J; bases not matched to a gene: 9.